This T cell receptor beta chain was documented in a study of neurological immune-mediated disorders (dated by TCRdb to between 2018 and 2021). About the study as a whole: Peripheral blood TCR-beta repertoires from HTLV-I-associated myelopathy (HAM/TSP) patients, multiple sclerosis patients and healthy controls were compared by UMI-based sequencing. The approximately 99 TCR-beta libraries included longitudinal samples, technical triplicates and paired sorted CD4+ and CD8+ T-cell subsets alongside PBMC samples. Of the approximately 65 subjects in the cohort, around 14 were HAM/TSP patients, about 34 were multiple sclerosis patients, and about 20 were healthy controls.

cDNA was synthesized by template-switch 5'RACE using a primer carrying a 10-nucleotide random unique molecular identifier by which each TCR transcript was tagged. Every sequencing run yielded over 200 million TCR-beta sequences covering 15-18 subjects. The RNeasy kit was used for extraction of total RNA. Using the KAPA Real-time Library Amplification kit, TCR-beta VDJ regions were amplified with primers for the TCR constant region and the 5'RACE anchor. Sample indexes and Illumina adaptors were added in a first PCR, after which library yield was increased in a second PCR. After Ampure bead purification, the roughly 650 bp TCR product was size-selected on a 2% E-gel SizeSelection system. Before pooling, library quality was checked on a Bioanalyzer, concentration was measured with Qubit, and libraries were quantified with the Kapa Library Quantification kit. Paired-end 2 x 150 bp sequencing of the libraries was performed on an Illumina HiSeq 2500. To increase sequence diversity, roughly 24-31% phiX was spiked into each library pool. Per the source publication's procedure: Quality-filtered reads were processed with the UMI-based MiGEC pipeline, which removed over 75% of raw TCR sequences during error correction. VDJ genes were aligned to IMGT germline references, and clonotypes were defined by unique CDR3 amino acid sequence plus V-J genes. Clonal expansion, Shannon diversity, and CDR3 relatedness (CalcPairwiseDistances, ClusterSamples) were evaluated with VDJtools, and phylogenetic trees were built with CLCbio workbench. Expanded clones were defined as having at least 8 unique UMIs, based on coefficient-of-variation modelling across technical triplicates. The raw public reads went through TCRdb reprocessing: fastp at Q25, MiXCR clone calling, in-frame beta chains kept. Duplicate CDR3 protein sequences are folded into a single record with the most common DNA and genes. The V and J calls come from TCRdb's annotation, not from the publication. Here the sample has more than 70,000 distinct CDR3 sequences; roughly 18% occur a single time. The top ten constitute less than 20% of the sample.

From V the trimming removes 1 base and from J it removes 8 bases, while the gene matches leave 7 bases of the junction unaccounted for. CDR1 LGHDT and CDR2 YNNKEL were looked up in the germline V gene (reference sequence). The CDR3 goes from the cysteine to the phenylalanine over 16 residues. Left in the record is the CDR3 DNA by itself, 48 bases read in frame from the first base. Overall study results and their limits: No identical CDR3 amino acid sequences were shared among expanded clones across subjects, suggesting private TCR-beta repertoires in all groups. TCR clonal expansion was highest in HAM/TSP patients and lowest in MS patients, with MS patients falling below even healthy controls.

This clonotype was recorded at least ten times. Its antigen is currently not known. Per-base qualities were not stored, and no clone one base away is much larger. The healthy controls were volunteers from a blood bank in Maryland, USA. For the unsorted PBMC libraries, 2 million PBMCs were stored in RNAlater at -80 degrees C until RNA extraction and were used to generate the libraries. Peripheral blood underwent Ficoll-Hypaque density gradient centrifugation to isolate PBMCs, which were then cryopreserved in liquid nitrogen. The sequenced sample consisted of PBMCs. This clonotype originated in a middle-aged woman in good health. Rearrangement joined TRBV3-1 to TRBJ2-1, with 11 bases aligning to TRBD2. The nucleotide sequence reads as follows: TGTGCCAGCAGCCAAGCGTTAGCGGGGGGGAAGGATGAGCAGTTCTTC. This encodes CASSQALAGGKDEQFF.